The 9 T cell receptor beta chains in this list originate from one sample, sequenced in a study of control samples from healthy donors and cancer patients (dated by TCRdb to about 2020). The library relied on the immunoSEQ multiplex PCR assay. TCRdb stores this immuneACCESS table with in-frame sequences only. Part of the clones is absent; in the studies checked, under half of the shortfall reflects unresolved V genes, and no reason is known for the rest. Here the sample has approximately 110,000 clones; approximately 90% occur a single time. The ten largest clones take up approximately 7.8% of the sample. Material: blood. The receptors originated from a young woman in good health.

CDR3: CASSFSGVADTQYF. CDR3 DNA sequence: TGTGCCAGCAGCTTCTCGGGAGTAGCGGATACGCAGTATTTT. This rearrangement joins TRBV7-2 to TRBJ2-3; D might be TRBD2 (6 bases). CDR3 length equals 14 residues. Germline CDR1 SGHTA, CDR2 FQGNSA. Trimming removed 3 bases from V and 6 bases from J, with 13 bases in between. The full variable domain, its missing parts supplied by reference TRBV7-2 and TRBJ2-3, is GAGVSQSPSNKVTEKGKDVELRCDPISGHTALYWYRQSLGQGLEFLIYFQGNSAPDKSGLPSDRFSAERTGGSVSTLTIQRTQQEDSAVYLCASSFSGVADTQYFGPGTRLTVL.

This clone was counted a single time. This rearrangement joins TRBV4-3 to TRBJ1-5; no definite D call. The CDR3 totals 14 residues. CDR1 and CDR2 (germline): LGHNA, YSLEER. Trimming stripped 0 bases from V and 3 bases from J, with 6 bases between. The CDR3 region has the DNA TGCGCCAGCAGCCAAGATACCCTCAATCAGCCCCAGCATTTT. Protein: CASSQDTLNQPQHF.

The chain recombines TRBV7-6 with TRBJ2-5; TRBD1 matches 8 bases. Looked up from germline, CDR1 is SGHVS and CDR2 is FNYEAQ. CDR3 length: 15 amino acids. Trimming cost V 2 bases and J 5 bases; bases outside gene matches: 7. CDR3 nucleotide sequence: TGTGCCAGCAGCTTACCCAGGACAGGGCGGGAGACCCAGTACTTC. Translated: CASSLPRTGRETQYF.

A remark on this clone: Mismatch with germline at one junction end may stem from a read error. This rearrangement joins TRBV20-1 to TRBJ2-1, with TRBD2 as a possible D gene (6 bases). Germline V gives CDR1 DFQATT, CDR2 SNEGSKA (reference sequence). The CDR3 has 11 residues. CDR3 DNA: TGCAGTGCTCCTGAACTAGCATCACTGATCTTC. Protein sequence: CSAPELASLIF.

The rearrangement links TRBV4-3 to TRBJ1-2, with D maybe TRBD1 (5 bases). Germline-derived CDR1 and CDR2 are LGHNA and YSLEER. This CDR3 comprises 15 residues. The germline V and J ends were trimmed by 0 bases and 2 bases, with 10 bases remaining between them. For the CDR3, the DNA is TGCGCCAGCAGCCAAGATGGGACCTTAAACTATGGCTACACCTTC. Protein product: CASSQDGTLNYGYTF.

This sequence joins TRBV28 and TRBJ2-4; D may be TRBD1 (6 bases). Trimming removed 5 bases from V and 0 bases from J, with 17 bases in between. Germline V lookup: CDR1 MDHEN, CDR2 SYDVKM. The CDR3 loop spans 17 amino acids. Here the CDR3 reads CASSPTGTGLAKNIQYF. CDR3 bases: TGTGCCAGCAGTCCAACAGGGACGGGTCTAGCCAAAAACATTCAGTACTTC.

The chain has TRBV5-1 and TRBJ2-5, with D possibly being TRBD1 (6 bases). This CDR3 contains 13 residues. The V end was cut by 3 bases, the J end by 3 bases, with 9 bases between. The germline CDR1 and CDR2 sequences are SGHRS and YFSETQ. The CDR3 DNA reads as TGCGCCAGCAGCTGGAGACAGGAAGAGACCCAGTACTTC. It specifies CASSWRQEETQYF.

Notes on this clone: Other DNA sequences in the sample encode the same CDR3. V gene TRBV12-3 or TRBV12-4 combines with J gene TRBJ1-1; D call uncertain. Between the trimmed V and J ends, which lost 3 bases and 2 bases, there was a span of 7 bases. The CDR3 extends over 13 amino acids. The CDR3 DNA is TGTGCCAGCAGTTTTTTCCTCAACACTGAAGCTTTCTTT. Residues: CASSFFLNTEAFF.

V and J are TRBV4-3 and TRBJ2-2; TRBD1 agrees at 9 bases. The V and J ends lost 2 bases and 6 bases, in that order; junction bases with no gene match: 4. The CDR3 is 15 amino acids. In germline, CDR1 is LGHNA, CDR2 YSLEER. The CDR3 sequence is CASSQQGTGSGELFF. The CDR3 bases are TGCGCCAGCAGCCAACAAGGGACAGGGTCCGGGGAGCTGTTTTTT.